This T cell receptor (beta chain) emerged from a study of T cell repertoires in cytomegalovirus infection. Study context: Signatures in public TCR beta sequences pointed to both CMV infection and matching HLA type. Findings of the study overall: The response measured ex vivo was dominated by TCR beta clonotypes (HLA-C-restricted and CMV-specific). Based on cumulative public TCR beta family frequency, carriers of CMV plus the relevant HLA were identified.

There are a few counts of this clonotype. Its target is unknown. TCRdb itself ran the reads through MiXCR, one entry per CDR3 protein. The profile shows over 25,000 distinct CDR3 sequences, 15% to 20% of them singletons. CDR3 length: 14 amino acids. Germline assignment: CDR1 SGHAT and CDR2 FQNNGV. V was clipped by 5 bases and J by 2 bases, with 13 bases between them. The rearrangement links TRBV11-2 to TRBJ2-7; the D is unclear. This receptor was taken from a human donor in good health (CMV status not recorded). Some clones in this sample may be carry-over from other donors' samples. This material consisted of CD8+ T cells from cultured PBMCs, taken from culture after CMV antigen stimulation. CDR3 residues: CASSEAPRPYEQYF. In DNA form, the CDR3 reads TGTGCCAGCAGCGAAGCCCCTCGACCCTACGAGCAGTACTTC.